This note documents a single T cell receptor (beta chain) sequence. Antigen unknown. The CDR3 spans 15 residues. This entry belongs to a study of T-cell memory formation after mild COVID-19. Study-wide results and caveats: Among clones contracting day 15 to 85, CD4/CD8 was balanced, whereas later expanders leaned CD4+. Several responding clones turned up in pre-infection memory, indicating that cross-reactive memory may have taken part.

Via MiXCR, TCRdb re-called the 5' RACE reads, giving one row per CDR3 protein. The data hold 500,000 to 600,000 distinct CDR3 sequences, with roughly 18% observed a single time. The sequence came from an adult woman who had mild COVID-19 (a few samples of this study predate the infection). Cell type and time point are not known. Sequenced input: PBMCs or a T cell subset sorted from them (not recorded which). The V gene is TRBV21-1, the J gene TRBJ2-7; the D segment call TRBD1 is taken from the table without a DNA check. TRBV21-1 is deemed a pseudogene. CDR3 coding DNA: TGTGCCAGCAGCCCGGGACAGTTGAGCTCCTACGAGCAGTACTTC. Residues: CASSPGQLSSYEQYF.